The next 29 T cell receptor beta chains were all read from a single sample in a study of cytomegalovirus exposure and HLA in healthy donors. Data came from immunoSEQ multiplex PCR; TCRdb stores just in-frame clones and leaves some out. The table records about 110,000 clones, approximately 94% of them present only once. Sequenced material: PBMCs. Receptors were obtained from a woman between 18 and 29 years old in good health and CMV-seronegative.

The rearrangement joins TRBV5-5 to TRBJ2-3; TRBD1 agrees at 10 bases. Trimming at V came to 2 bases and at J to 1 base, leaving 4 bases not matched to a gene. Germline loops: CDR1 SGHKS, CDR2 YYEKEE (reference sequence). The CDR3 loop spans 16 amino acids. CDR3 sequence reads: CASSFGGTGGTDTQYF. The CDR3 region has the DNA TGTGCCAGCAGCTTTGGGGGGACAGGGGGCACAGATACGCAGTATTTT.

The chain carries TRBV7-9 and TRBJ1-1; a possible D gene is TRBD1 (5 bases). The germline gives CDR1 SEHNR, CDR2 FQNEAQ (reference sequence). The CDR3 totals 17 residues. Trimming cost V 4 bases and J 8 bases, with 26 bases left between them. CDR3 coding DNA: TGTGCCAGCAGCTCGGGAAGTGACGGGGGAGAAGGGATCGAAGCTTTCTTT. This codes for CASSSGSDGGEGIEAFF.

The rearrangement uses TRBV6-5 and TRBJ1-5; the match to TRBD1 covers 8 bases. The CDR3 runs to 15 residues. The V gene's germline CDR1 is MNHEY and CDR2 SVGAGI. V trimming: 6 bases; J trimming: 6 bases; junction bases outside the gene matches: 10. CDR3 nucleotide sequence: TGTGCCAGCAGACCCCGACAGGGGTTGGGTCAGCCCCAGCATTTT. Protein sequence: CASRPRQGLGQPQHF.

This clone was found once. CDR3 region: CASSSGGTENEKLFF. The CDR3 DNA sequence: TGCGCCAGCAGCTCAGGGGGGACCGAAAATGAAAAACTGTTTTTT. The gene calls are TRBV5-1 and TRBJ1-4, with 7 bases lining up with TRBD1. This CDR3 region has 15 residues. The junction had 7 bases not matched to a gene; V was cut back by 3 bases and J by 5 bases. The germline CDR1 and CDR2 sequences are SGHRS and YFSETQ.

The V call is TRBV10-1, the J call TRBJ2-7, with 8 positions matching TRBD2. CDR1 is WNHNN, CDR2 SYGVQD, per germline (reference sequence). The CDR3 loop spans 16 amino acids. Trimming removed 3 bases from V and 2 bases from J; junction bases left unmatched: 9. This CDR3 is CASSDFGRGGTYEQYF. The CDR3 region has the DNA TGCGCCAGCAGTGACTTCGGGAGGGGGGGAACCTACGAGCAGTACTTC.

The rearrangement joins TRBV9 to TRBJ1-2; no clear D. Looked up from germline, CDR1 is SGDLS and CDR2 is YYNGEE. This CDR3 is 15 amino acids long. Trimming cost V 3 bases and J 3 bases, with 15 bases left between them. The CDR3 coding sequence is TGTGCCAGCAGCGCCACGACGGGTGGCGACTATGGCTACACCTTC. This codes for CASSATTGGDYGYTF.

This clone has more than one count but fewer than ten. CDR3 sequence: CASTGRGATYEQYF. For the CDR3, the DNA is TGTGCCAGCACTGGGCGGGGAGCCACCTACGAGCAGTACTTC. The rearrangement uses TRBV2 and TRBJ2-7; maybe TRBD2 (6 bases). The germline V and J ends were trimmed by 7 bases and 2 bases, with 15 bases remaining between them. The CDR3 is 14 amino acids. Looked up from germline, CDR1 is SNHLY and CDR2 is FYNNEI.

This clone was found once. The chain employs TRBV1 and TRBJ1-2; TRBD1, the table's D call, lacks a check against the DNA. TRBV1 is deemed a pseudogene. The CDR3 runs to 15 residues. The CDR3 sequence: CTSSQDNRRRHGYTF. CDR3 nucleotide sequence: TGCACCAGCAGCCAAGACAACAGGCGCCGGCATGGCTACACCTTC.

The chain carries TRBV5-6 and TRBJ2-3, with 9 bases identical to TRBD2. Germline trimming cut 1 base from V and 6 bases from J; bases unmatched to any gene: 9. Germline lookup yields CDR1 SGHDT and CDR2 YYEEEE. The CDR3 extends over 16 amino acids. CDR3 sequence (DNA): TGTGCCAGCAGCTTGCTGACTAGCGGTATTAGGGATACGCAGTATTTT. Protein sequence: CASSLLTSGIRDTQYF.

The chain combines TRBV5-4 with TRBJ2-7; TRBD1 might be the D (5 bases). Trimming removed 0 bases at V and 1 base at J, with 14 bases between. CDR3 length equals 16 residues. The germline gives CDR1 SGHNT, CDR2 YYREEE (reference sequence). The CDR3 nucleotides read TGTGCCAGCAGCTTGGATTCGGCAGGGCGGTCCTACGAGCAGTACTTC. Its protein is CASSLDSAGRSYEQYF.

The chain employs TRBV6-6 and TRBJ2-7; 8 bases are shared with TRBD2. Germline V CDR1 and CDR2: MNHNY, SVGAGI (reference sequence). Trimming cost V 8 bases and J 3 bases; bases outside gene matches: 6. This CDR3 contains 13 residues. In DNA, the CDR3 is TGTGCCAGCGAGGAGCGGGAGATCTACGAGCAGTACTTC. As protein: CASEEREIYEQYF.

This chain joins TRBV11-2 and TRBJ2-5; perhaps TRBD2 as D (5 bases). Germline-derived CDR1 and CDR2 are SGHAT and FQNNGV. The CDR3 totals 13 residues. V was pared by 4 bases and J by 1 base, with 7 bases between. CDR3 DNA sequence: TGTGCCAGCAGCTGGACTCGCCAAGAGACCCAGTACTTC. Protein sequence: CASSWTRQETQYF. Full variable domain (rest looked up from reference TRBV11-2 and TRBJ2-5): EAGVAQSPRYKIIEKRQSVAFWCNPISGHATLYWYQQILGQGPKLLIQFQNNGVVDDSQLPKDRFSAERLKGVDSTLKIQPAKLEDSAVYLCASSWTRQETQYFGPGTRLLVL.

The chain employs TRBV19 and TRBJ2-7; weak D call: TRBD2 (5 bases). This CDR3 comprises 15 residues. The V and J ends lost 6 bases and 5 bases respectively, with 20 bases between them. Germline values: CDR1 LNHDA, CDR2 SQIVND (reference sequence). In nucleotides, the CDR3 is TGTGCCAGTAGCCACCAGTTAGCGATAGTGCACGAGCAGTACTTC. Residues: CASSHQLAIVHEQYF.

The chain recombines TRBV7-9 with TRBJ2-3, with a weak D call TRBD1 (6 bases). V lost 8 bases to trimming and J lost 0 bases, with 12 bases between them. This CDR3 spans 14 amino acids. Germline-derived CDR1 and CDR2 are SEHNR and FQNEAQ (reference sequence). The CDR3 nucleotides read TGTGCCAGCCGTCCTAGGGGGAGCACAGATACGCAGTATTTT. It is translated as CASRPRGSTDTQYF.

The rearrangement joins TRBV13 to TRBJ1-1, with D tentatively TRBD1 (5 bases). This CDR3 comprises 14 residues. Trimming shortened V by 2 bases and J by 4 bases, and 11 bases separated the two germline ends. CDR1 and CDR2 (germline): PRHDT, FYEKMQ (reference sequence). CDR3 in amino acids: CASSLTGRGTEAFF. DNA of the CDR3: TGTGCCAGCAGCTTAACGGGGAGGGGCACTGAAGCTTTCTTT.

This chain connects TRBV27 to TRBJ1-5, with D unclear. Germline assignment: CDR1 MNHEY and CDR2 SMNVEV (reference sequence). V shed 2 bases and J shed 1 base, with 12 bases lying between them. This CDR3 contains 16 residues. The CDR3 region is CASSLKSPGSNQPQHF. The CDR3 nucleotides are TGTGCCAGCAGTTTAAAATCCCCCGGGAGCAATCAGCCCCAGCATTTT.

The chain carries TRBV28 and TRBJ1-2; 9 bases fit TRBD1. V shed 6 bases and J 4 bases; nucleotides not matched to a gene: 12. CDR3 size: 16 residues. Germline V gene lookup returns CDR1 MDHEN and CDR2 SYDVKM. The CDR3 spells CASRTWGQGFPYGYTF. In DNA, the CDR3 is TGTGCCAGCAGGACTTGGGGACAGGGTTTTCCCTATGGCTACACCTTC.

The chain uses TRBV7-9 and TRBJ2-7; 10 nucleotides match TRBD1. The CDR3 contains 15 residues. Trimming took 5 bases from V and 5 from J; bases not matched to a gene: 9. Germline V gene data show CDR1 as SEHNR and CDR2 as FQNEAQ (reference sequence). CDR3 protein: CASSTGTGAANEQYF. The CDR3 region has the DNA TGTGCCAGCAGCACAGGGACAGGGGCAGCTAACGAGCAGTACTTC.

The gene calls are TRBV15 and TRBJ2-7, with D maybe TRBD2 (6 bases). The CDR3 loop spans 14 amino acids. The ends were cut back, 3 bases at V and 2 bases at J, with 11 bases in the middle. Per the germline V gene, CDR1 is LNHNV and CDR2 is YYDKDF (reference sequence). The DNA of the CDR3 is TGTGCCACCAGCAGGGGGGAGGATCCCTACGAGCAGTACTTC. Its protein product is CATSRGEDPYEQYF.

J is TRBJ1-1 and V is TRBV19, with 7 positions matching TRBD1. Germline values: CDR1 LNHDA, CDR2 SQIVND (reference sequence). J was trimmed by 1 base and V by 5 bases; bases with no gene match: 7. The CDR3 consists of 15 residues. The CDR3 DNA is TGTGCCAGTAGTGGCAGAAACAGGGGGAACACTGAAGCTTTCTTT. The encoded protein is CASSGRNRGNTEAFF.

CDR3 nucleotides: TGTGCCAGCAGAGCCGGGACTAGCCCATTGGAGACCCAGTACTTC. Protein sequence: CASRAGTSPLETQYF. The chain recombines TRBV28 with TRBJ2-5; TRBD2 matches 9 bases. With 6 bases clipped from V and 5 bases from J, the junction kept 10 bases outside the gene matches. Germline V gene data show CDR1 as MDHEN and CDR2 as SYDVKM. The CDR3 contains 15 residues.

The chain has TRBV5-1 and TRBJ1-4, with 8 bases fitting TRBD1. The junction had 4 bases not matched to a gene; V was cut back by 0 bases and J by 3 bases. Germline CDR1 is SGHRS and CDR2 is YFSETQ. The CDR3 is 16 amino acids. The CDR3 bases are TGCGCCAGCAGCTTGGAAGGGACAGGACCTAATGAAAAACTGTTTTTT. Residues: CASSLEGTGPNEKLFF.

The table lists this clone with a count of one. CDR3 loop: CASSSRRTNGYGYTF. The CDR3 region has the DNA TGTGCCAGCAGCTCCCGGCGGACAAACGGGTATGGCTACACCTTC. The rearrangement uses TRBV7-9 and TRBJ1-2; tentative D call: TRBD1 (5 bases). The CDR3 loop spans 15 amino acids. V lost 4 bases, J lost 5 bases, and 17 bases lay in between. Looked up from germline, CDR1 is SEHNR and CDR2 is FQNEAQ (reference sequence).

The CDR3 DNA sequence: TGTGCCAGCAGTTTGGGGGGGGGCACCGGGGAGCTGTTTTTT. This codes for CASSLGGGTGELFF. The rearrangement links TRBV28 to TRBJ2-2, with 7 nucleotides matching TRBD2. Germline V CDR1 and CDR2: MDHEN, SYDVKM. V lost 3 bases, J lost 4 bases, and 2 bases stayed unmatched. The CDR3 has 14 amino acids.

V gene TRBV28 combines with J gene TRBJ2-2, with D possibly matching TRBD2 (5 bases). The CDR3 loop spans 13 amino acids. Trimming stripped 11 bases from V and 1 base from J, with 11 bases between. Looked up from germline, CDR1 is MDHEN and CDR2 is SYDVKM. The CDR3 DNA reads as TGTGCCTTGAGGGAAGGGAACACCGGGGAGCTGTTTTTT. Its translation is CALREGNTGELFF.

This clone was found once. The chain is built from TRBV7-2 and TRBJ2-5, with 8 nucleotides matching TRBD2. The length of the CDR3 is 17 residues. The V and J ends lost 2 bases and 6 bases, in that order; junction bases with no gene match: 14. CDR1 is SGHTA and CDR2 is FQGNSA in the germline V gene. CDR3 in amino acids: CASSLSPSSSGLKTQYF. The CDR3 region has the DNA TGTGCCAGCAGCTTAAGCCCCTCCTCTAGCGGGCTAAAGACCCAGTACTTC. Looking up the rest from reference TRBV7-2 and TRBJ2-5 gives the full variable domain: GAGVSQSPSNKVTEKGKDVELRCDPISGHTALYWYRQSLGQGLEFLIYFQGNSAPDKSGLPSDRFSAERTGGSVSTLTIQRTQQEDSAVYLCASSLSPSSSGLKTQYFGPGTRLLVL.

The rearrangement joins TRBV4-1 to TRBJ2-2; a possible D gene is TRBD2 (6 bases). V was trimmed by 3 bases and J by 4 bases, leaving 15 bases between them. The V gene's germline CDR1 is MGHRA and CDR2 YSYEKL. The CDR3 length is 16 residues. The CDR3 sequence: CASSHGGPVFTGELFF. The CDR3 nucleotides are TGCGCCAGCAGCCACGGGGGACCCGTTTTCACCGGGGAGCTGTTTTTT.

This clone came up once. This rearrangement joins TRBV4-1 to TRBJ2-3, with TRBD2 identical over 9 bases. Germline loops: CDR1 MGHRA, CDR2 YSYEKL. The CDR3 totals 15 residues. Unmatched junction bases numbered 8, after V lost 4 bases and J lost 6 bases. CDR3 bases: TGCGCCAGCAGCCCCGCGGCGGGGGGGTCTGATACGCAGTATTTT. Its translation is CASSPAAGGSDTQYF.

With regard to this clone: The sample holds other DNA sequences that translate to the same CDR3. The V and J genes are TRBV28 and TRBJ1-5; D uncertain. Trimming took off 1 base at V and 4 bases at J, with 5 bases between the two ends. CDR1 is MDHEN and CDR2 is SYDVKM in the germline V gene. The CDR3 consists of 13 residues. The CDR3 region is CASSLSGNQPQHF. In nucleotides, the CDR3 is TGTGCCAGCAGTTTATCGGGGAATCAGCCCCAGCATTTT.